What follows describes a single TCR beta chain. Produced via immunoSEQ multiplex PCR; TCRdb's table is partial and in-frame only. This table holds about 250,000 clones, 75% to 95% found once. This sample is part of a study of blood T cell repertoires in COVID-19. CDR3 size: 14 residues. Germline V gene lookup returns CDR1 SNHLY and CDR2 FYNNEI. With 5 bases clipped from V and 0 bases from J, the junction kept 4 bases outside the gene matches. V usage is TRBV2 and J usage is TRBJ2-7, with 7 positions matching TRBD1. The sequence derives from a woman aged 18-29 years who had recovered from COVID-19. The sequenced sample consisted of PBMCs or T cells enriched from blood (not recorded which). CDR3 DNA: TGTGCCAGCAGTAGACAGGGTCCCTCCTACGAGCAGTACTTC. Translating it yields CASSRQGPSYEQYF.